One TCR beta chain is described in this entry. Germline loops: CDR1 SNHLY, CDR2 FYNNEI. The CDR3 is made up of 11 amino acids. The source of the sample is a study of cytomegalovirus exposure and HLA in healthy donors. PCR amplification relied on 60 Vbeta primers (plus 13 Jbeta primers). Clones were read by immunoSEQ multiplex PCR, and TCRdb kept only the in-frame ones, dropping some. Of more than 200,000 clones in the sample, 60% to 85% were seen once. The sequencing input was PBMCs. The source is a man aged 35-49 years in good health and CMV-seronegative. The chain recombines TRBV2 with TRBJ2-5; D is unclear. The J call may be in error: the DNA end matches TRBJ2-7 better. The CDR3 reads CASRSSYEQYF. The DNA for the CDR3 is TGTGCCAGCAGAAGCTCCTACGAGCAGTACTTC.